These 20 T cell receptor beta chains share one sample of origin, sequenced in a study of type 1 regulatory T cells (dated by TCRdb to the early 2020s). No antigen has been assigned to these receptors. Sequencing relied on an Illumina MiSeq. TCRdb itself trimmed the public reads at Q25 with fastp, ran MiXCR and retained productive beta chains. Merged by CDR3 protein, the rows form single entries marked with the most common genes and DNA. The sample includes roughly 60,000 distinct CDR3 sequences, with 62% observed a single time. Together, the top ten hold approximately 2% of the sample. Sequenced material: cultured non-Tr1 T cells, either the whole culture or a sorted T cell fraction (not recorded which). The cell subset or site label, as the study defines it: non-Tr1 population from the T-allo10 product. These receptor sequences come from a human donor in good health.

This rearrangement joins TRBV7-2 to TRBJ2-5; maybe TRBD1 (6 bases). Between the trimmed V and J ends, which lost 6 bases and 0 bases, there was a span of 11 bases. The CDR3 is 14 residues long. In germline, CDR1 is SGHTA, CDR2 FQGNSA. Written as DNA, the CDR3 is TGTGCCAGCAGTTTAACAGGGAACCAAGAGACCCAGTACTTC. Encoded protein: CASSLTGNQETQYF.

In this sample, this clonotype turned up a few times. V is TRBV6-5 and J is TRBJ2-5, with TRBD2 matching 8 bases. There are 12 residues in the CDR3. Per the germline V gene, CDR1 is MNHEY and CDR2 is SVGAGI. V shed 2 bases, J shed 7 bases, and the junction held 0 bases outside the gene matches. The CDR3 loop reads CASSYAGGTQYF. The CDR3 nucleotides are TGTGCCAGCAGTTACGCGGGGGGGACCCAGTACTTC.

This clonotype showed up just once. The rearrangement joins TRBV14 to TRBJ2-3, with D uncertain. The V end lost 3 bases, the J end lost 7 bases, and 5 bases lay between the germline ends. Germline V gene data show CDR1 as SGHDN and CDR2 as FVKESK. This CDR3 spans 11 amino acids. As DNA, the CDR3 is TGTGCCAGCAGCCACGGATATACGCAGTATTTT. It codes for CASSHGYTQYF.

This clonotype has only a few counts. The chain links TRBV5-1 to TRBJ2-1; D unclear. Germline-derived CDR1 and CDR2 are SGHRS and YFSETQ. The CDR3 sequence is 11 residues long. V was cut by 0 bases and J by 13 bases, with 8 bases left in between. In nucleotides, the CDR3 is TGCGCCAGCAGCTTGGAGGCGAGACAGTTCTTC. It specifies CASSLEARQFF.

The CDR3 nucleotides read TGTGCCAGCAGCCATTTTTCCAATGAGCAGTTCTTC. Protein product: CASSHFSNEQFF. The chain employs TRBV3-1 and TRBJ2-1, with D unclear. Deletions cut 3 bases from V and 6 bases from J, with 6 bases between. Germline V lookup: CDR1 LGHDT, CDR2 YNNKEL (reference sequence). The CDR3 runs to 12 residues.

The chain employs TRBV7-9 and TRBJ1-1; D ambiguous. CDR1 is SEHNR, CDR2 FQNEAQ, per germline (reference sequence). The ends were cut back, 3 bases at V and 5 bases at J, with 10 bases in the middle. This CDR3 contains 13 residues. Here the CDR3 reads CASSFFLGTEAFF. The CDR3 DNA is TGTGCCAGCAGCTTTTTCCTTGGGACTGAAGCTTTCTTT. The complete variable domain, with remaining parts taken from reference TRBV7-9 and TRBJ1-1, reads DTGVSQNPRHKITKRGQNVTFRCDPISEHNRLYWYRQTLGQGPEFLTYFQNEAQLEKSRLLSDRFSAERPKGSFSTLEIQRTEQGDSAMYLCASSFFLGTEAFFGQGTRLTVV.

The chain uses TRBV7-7 and TRBJ2-3; D may be TRBD2 (5 bases). CDR1 is SSHAT, CDR2 FNYEAQ, per germline (reference sequence). Trimming pared 3 bases from V and 4 bases from J, leaving 11 bases between. CDR3 size: 14 residues. CDR3 nucleotide sequence: TGTGCCAGCAGCTTGCAACGAGGGTCAGATACGCAGTATTTT. Protein sequence: CASSLQRGSDTQYF.

This chain uses TRBV7-2 with TRBJ2-3; 8 bases are shared with TRBD2. From germline, CDR1 is SGHTA and CDR2 FQGNSA. Trimming took 3 bases from V and 6 from J; bases not matched to a gene: 5. This CDR3 is built from 14 residues. The CDR3 sequence is CASSFAGGVDTQYF. CDR3 in DNA: TGTGCCAGCAGCTTCGCGGGAGGAGTTGATACGCAGTATTTT.

The V gene is TRBV20-1, the J gene TRBJ2-2; TRBD2 matches at 7 bases. The trim removed 6 bases at V and 0 bases at J, leaving 7 bases unmatched. Germline CDR1 reads DFQATT; CDR2 reads SNEGSKA (reference sequence). The CDR3 is 15 amino acids. In DNA, the CDR3 is TGCAGTGCAGCTCCAGCGGGACCGAACACCGGGGAGCTGTTTTTT. Its translation: CSAAPAGPNTGELFF.

The J gene is TRBJ1-3, the V gene TRBV10-3; D not certain. Germline V gene lookup returns CDR1 ENHRY and CDR2 SYGVKD. CDR3 length: 16 residues. Trimming removed 0 bases at V and 2 bases at J, with 11 bases between. The CDR3 loop reads CAISESDDGPGNTIYF. Here the CDR3 DNA reads TGTGCCATCAGTGAGTCGGACGACGGACCTGGAAACACCATATATTTT.

DNA for the CDR3: TGTGCCAGCAGCCGCAGCGGGAGGTCCGACCAGTACTTC. Residues: CASSRSGRSDQYF. The chain is built from TRBV7-2 and TRBJ2-7, with 9 bases aligning to TRBD2. CDR3 size: 13 residues. V shed 5 bases and J 10 bases; nucleotides not matched to a gene: 9. Germline CDR1 and CDR2: SGHTA and FQGNSA.

The rearrangement links TRBV7-2 to TRBJ2-7, with D uncertain. The ends were cut back, 1 base at V and 5 bases at J, with 6 bases in the middle. Per the germline V gene, CDR1 is SGHTA and CDR2 is FQGNSA. The CDR3 contains 12 residues. The CDR3 spells CASSLVGHEQYF. The CDR3 nucleotides read TGTGCCAGCAGCTTAGTGGGTCACGAGCAGTACTTC.

The genes are TRBV7-8 and TRBJ2-2; D gene uncertain. Per the germline V gene, CDR1 is SGHVS and CDR2 is FQNEAQ. The CDR3 sequence is 14 residues long. V was cut by 6 bases and J by 5 bases, with 13 bases left in between. The CDR3 nucleotides are TGTGCCAGCAGACGAACTTCTGGTACCGGGGAGCTGTTTTTT. It specifies CASRRTSGTGELFF.

About this clonotype itself: One junction end disagrees with the germline gene, perhaps due to a read error. The genes are TRBV5-1 and TRBJ2-2; TRBD2 might be the D (6 bases). The CDR3 totals 14 residues. Germline CDR1 is SGHRS and CDR2 is YFSETQ. CDR3: CASSLVKGTGGLFF. As DNA, the CDR3 is TGCGCCAGCAGCTTGGTGAAGGGGACCGGGGGGCTGTTTTTT.

The rearrangement uses TRBV5-8 and TRBJ2-1; D uncertain. The V gene's germline CDR1 is SGHTS and CDR2 YDEGEE. The CDR3 loop spans 15 amino acids. V dropped 4 bases and J dropped 4 bases, with 15 bases sitting between them. The CDR3 DNA reads TGTGCCAGCAGCAACTTACTGGAGTTATACAATGAGCAGTTCTTC. Translated: CASSNLLELYNEQFF.

J is TRBJ1-2 and V is TRBV5-1; D possibly corresponds to TRBD1 (5 bases). The germline V and J ends were trimmed by 4 bases and 2 bases, with 12 bases remaining between them. Germline loops: CDR1 SGHRS, CDR2 YFSETQ. This CDR3 region has 14 residues. The CDR3 region has the DNA TGCGCCAGCAGCCTTAGCTCAGGGAACTATGGCTACACCTTC. As protein: CASSLSSGNYGYTF.

This clonotype was observed a single time. The J gene is TRBJ2-1, the V gene TRBV7-8, with a possible D match to TRBD2 (5 bases). Trimming took off 5 bases at V and 5 bases at J, with 10 bases between the two ends. The CDR3 spans 13 residues. CDR1 SGHVS and CDR2 FQNEAQ come from the germline V gene. The CDR3 sequence is CASSGSVDNEQFF. The CDR3 bases are TGTGCCAGCAGCGGTAGCGTGGACAATGAGCAGTTCTTC.

This clonotype was counted only a few times. The rearrangement links TRBV20-1 to TRBJ2-1; weak D call: TRBD2 (6 bases). V lost 0 bases to trimming and J lost 8 bases, with 17 bases between them. The CDR3 totals 15 residues. Germline CDR1 is DFQATT and CDR2 is SNEGSKA (reference sequence). CDR3 in DNA: TGCAGTGCTAGAGATCTTACGGGGCCGGGGGATGAGCAGTTCTTC. Protein product: CSARDLTGPGDEQFF.

The CDR3 reads CASPTEDNEQFF. The DNA of the CDR3 is TGTGCCAGCCCCACAGAAGACAATGAGCAGTTCTTC. The chain couples TRBV2 to TRBJ2-1; D not resolved. CDR3 length: 12 amino acids. CDR1 and CDR2 from the germline V gene are SNHLY and FYNNEI. Trimming removed 8 bases from V and 5 bases from J, with 10 bases in between.

This clonotype has ten or more counts. The chain joins TRBV5-4 to TRBJ2-2; D unclear. Germline-derived CDR1 and CDR2 are SGHNT and YYREEE (reference sequence). CDR3 size: 14 residues. V lost 1 base, J lost 4 bases, and 8 bases lay in between. The CDR3 protein is CASSLKGPTGELFF. CDR3 DNA: TGTGCCAGCAGCTTGAAGGGTCCCACCGGGGAGCTGTTTTTT.